This T cell receptor (beta chain) was recovered during a study of blood T cell repertoires in COVID-19 (dated by TCRdb to the early 2020s). Broadly, across the study: Samples covering the acute and convalescent phases of COVID-19 were provided by collaborators in the United States, Italy and Spain. The prospective study material was composed of cDNA or gDNA derived from T cells, B-cell-depleted T cells, or PBMCs. Deeply sampled blood TCRbeta repertoires from subjects exposed to, actively infected with, or recovered from COVID-19 were included in the dataset. A freely available public database, intended as a resource for researchers studying the immune response to SARS-CoV-2, is where the repertoires were released. The samples were drawn from two sources: the first 160 participants of the ongoing ImmuneRACE study, and over 950 subjects contributed by 6 global collaborators. Nearly every sample came with metadata listing a de-identified subject ID, COVID-19 status, age in years and sex. Where available, HLA class I and class II types were taken from metadata supplied by the sample provider and were not determined by assay-based typing.

The germline V and J ends show losses of 6 bases and 3 bases respectively, and no gene match explains 5 bases of the junction. The germline V gene (reference sequence) specifies LGHDT as CDR1 and YNNKEL as CDR2. Measured from the cysteine to the phenylalanine, the CDR3 is 14 residues long. Only CDR3 DNA is held: 42 bases, read in frame from base 1. The immunoSEQ Assay, a bias-controlled multiplex PCR, was used to amplify TCRbeta CDR3 regions from genomic DNA. For the original study's pipeline: Within the assay, amplification of reference gene primers was used to estimate how many nucleated cells each sample contained. Sequence reads were collapsed and filtered to measure the absolute abundance of every unique TCRbeta CDR3 rearrangement. For each sample, productive Simpson clonality was calculated as the square root of Simpson's diversity index over productive rearrangements. The clones in this table, taken by TCRdb from immuneACCESS, are in-frame only. Not every clone is retained; where verified, under half of the shortfall comes from an unresolved V gene, and the cause of the rest is unknown. The D gene and trimming were derived from the DNA, and the V and J assignments and clone size from that table. The sample table holds about 70,000 clones, of which 87% were seen once. More than 15% of the sample is in the top ten clones.

Collaborating institutions collected whole blood in K2EDTA tubes following their own protocols. Collaborator samples were shipped for TCRbeta analysis as frozen whole blood, isolated PBMCs, or DNA extracted from either sample type. As concerns this clone: The clone's antigen remains unknown. One base away there is no much larger clone; base qualities are not given.

Study-level results and caveats: The quantity of clinical and demographic metadata differed by source and by participant and was supplied without curation.

Sequencing was performed on peripheral blood. In this chain, TRBV3-1 (or the pseudogene TRBV3-2) is recombined with TRBJ2-1; 7 bases in the junction line up with TRBD2. This receptor was obtained from a woman older than 75 with acute or convalescent COVID-19. The nucleotide sequence reads as follows: TGTGCCAGCAGACGGGGCGGGAGCTACAATGAGCAGTTCTTC. It specifies CASRRGGSYNEQFF.